These 23 T cell receptor beta chains were all obtained from the same sample, sequenced in a study of T cells in localized non-small cell lung cancer (dated by TCRdb to about 2020). Library preparation was by the immunoSEQ multiplex PCR assay. TCRdb stores this immuneACCESS table with in-frame sequences only. Part of the clones is absent; in the studies checked, under half of the shortfall reflects unresolved V genes, and no reason is known for the rest. Within this sample are about 17,000 clones, with more than 70% of them counted one time only. The ten top clones hold about a third of the sample. Material: peripheral blood, obtained before any cancer treatment. Every receptor here comes from a male donor older than 55 with stage III lung adenocarcinoma.

CDR3 sequence: CASGWGSHEQYF. In DNA form, the CDR3 reads TGTGCCAGTGGGTGGGGATCCCACGAGCAGTACTTC. The chain recombines TRBV10-3 with TRBJ2-5, with D unresolved. The DNA end lines up better with TRBJ2-7; the J call may be wrong. The V gene's germline CDR1 is ENHRY and CDR2 SYGVKD. The CDR3 is made up of 12 amino acids.

The chain carries TRBV5-1 and TRBJ1-6, with 7 nucleotides matching TRBD1. Germline CDR1 reads SGHRS; CDR2 reads YFSETQ. The ends lost 3 bases at V and 5 bases at J; junction bases unmatched: 5. The CDR3 has 15 amino acids. CDR3 DNA sequence: TGCGCCAGCAGCTCGGGACAGATTAATAATTCACCCCTCCACTTT. Protein product: CASSSGQINNSPLHF.

The rearrangement joins TRBV14 to TRBJ2-7; 9 nucleotides agree with TRBD1. J was trimmed by 5 bases and V by 1 base; bases with no gene match: 18. The CDR3 is made up of 19 amino acids. Germline V lookup: CDR1 SGHDN, CDR2 FVKESK. CDR3 DNA sequence: TGTGCCAGCAGCCAAGCCCTCCCGCCGGGACAGGGTCTTGTCGACGAGCAGTACTTC. Amino acid sequence: CASSQALPPGQGLVDEQYF.

The chain employs TRBV13 and TRBJ1-2, with D unclear. The CDR3 totals 14 residues. V was trimmed by 5 bases and J by 5 bases, leaving 15 bases between them. CDR1 and CDR2 from the germline V gene are PRHDT and FYEKMQ (reference sequence). The CDR3 region is CASSMYVPAYGYTF. Written as DNA, the CDR3 is TGTGCCAGCAGCATGTACGTACCAGCTTATGGCTACACCTTC.

The chain is built from TRBV15 and TRBJ1-5; tentative D call: TRBD1 (6 bases). Germline CDR1 reads LNHNV; CDR2 reads YYDKDF (reference sequence). CDR3 length: 15 residues. V was pared by 1 base and J by 6 bases, with 13 bases between. The CDR3 reads CATSRAQGLGQPQHF. The CDR3 DNA reads as TGTGCCACCAGCAGAGCGCAGGGGTTAGGTCAGCCCCAGCATTTT.

The rearrangement links TRBV11-3 to TRBJ2-5, with 8 bases matching TRBD2. The CDR3 consists of 13 residues. Germline CDR1 reads SGHNT; CDR2 reads YENEEA. V lost 5 bases, J lost 2 bases, and 1 base stayed unmatched. The CDR3 nucleotides are TGTGCCAGCAGCCCGGGGGGGCAAGAGACCCAGTACTTC. Protein: CASSPGGQETQYF.

The chain joins TRBV2 to TRBJ1-3, with D perhaps TRBD1 (6 bases). V was clipped by 8 bases and J by 8 bases, with 16 bases between them. Per germline, CDR1 SNHLY and CDR2 FYNNEI. The CDR3 has 13 residues. As DNA, the CDR3 is TGTGCCAGCTGCGGGGGCAGGATCGACACCATATATTTT. This codes for CASCGGRIDTIYF. The complete variable domain, with remaining parts taken from reference TRBV2 and TRBJ1-3, reads EPEVTQTPSHQVTQMGQEVILRCVPISNHLYFYWYRQILGQKVEFLVSFYNNEISEKSEIFDDQFSVERPDGSNFTLKIRSTKLEDSAMYFCASCGGRIDTIYFGEGSWLTVV.

This clone has just one count. The chain is built from TRBV19 and TRBJ1-4, with D unresolved. Deletions cut 6 bases from V and 7 bases from J, with 9 bases between. From germline, CDR1 is LNHDA and CDR2 SQIVND (reference sequence). The CDR3 length is 12 residues. The CDR3 is CASRILAEKLFF. The CDR3 DNA reads as TGTGCCAGTAGAATTCTGGCTGAAAAACTGTTTTTT.

The chain employs TRBV6-4 and TRBJ1-2; D not certain. The CDR3 totals 15 residues. CDR1 is MRHNA, CDR2 SNTAGT, per germline. V was cut by 5 bases and J by 4 bases, with 17 bases left in between. CDR3 sequence: CASSPGPPGSYGYTF. The CDR3 nucleotides are TGTGCCAGCAGTCCAGGACCTCCCGGGTCCTATGGCTACACCTTC.

This chain joins TRBV6-6 and TRBJ2-1; D is perhaps TRBD1 or TRBD2 (5 bases each). CDR1 is MNHNY, CDR2 SVGAGI, per germline (reference sequence). The CDR3 is made up of 15 amino acids. V lost 3 bases, J lost 1 base, and 10 bases lay in between. As DNA, the CDR3 is TGTGCCAGCAGTTATGGGGGTGGGTCCTACAATGAGCAGTTCTTC. Its translation is CASSYGGGSYNEQFF.

To note about this clone: One end of the junction does not line up with germline, which may come from a read error. The same CDR3 also results from other DNA sequences found in this sample. The chain has TRBV5-6 and TRBJ2-1; the D is unclear. This CDR3 spans 16 amino acids. CDR1 SGHDT and CDR2 YYEEEE come from the germline V gene. In DNA form, the CDR3 reads TGCGCCAGCAGCTTGACCGCCTTTAGCTCCTACAATGAGCAGTTCTTC. Translation: CASSLTAFSSYNEQFF. The full variable domain, in which reference TRBV5-6 and TRBJ2-1 provide the parts outside the CDR3, is DAGVTQSPTHLIKTRGQQVTLRCSPKSGHDTVSWYQQALGQGPQFIFQYYEEEERQRGNFPDRFSGHQFPNYSSELNVNALLLGDSALYLCASSLTAFSSYNEQFFGPGTRLTVL.

This rearrangement joins TRBV19 to TRBJ2-1; D is perhaps TRBD1 (6 bases). The V end lost 4 bases, the J end lost 5 bases, and 6 bases lay between the germline ends. The CDR3 has 12 amino acids. Germline loops: CDR1 LNHDA, CDR2 SQIVND (reference sequence). CDR3 coding DNA: TGTGCCAGTAGTAGACAGGACAATGAGCAGTTCTTC. Translating gives CASSRQDNEQFF.

This clone has a single count. The chain has TRBV5-1 and TRBJ1-4; 7 bases match TRBD1. Trimming removed 4 bases from V and 3 bases from J; junction bases left unmatched: 6. CDR1 is SGHRS and CDR2 is YFSETQ in the germline V gene. The CDR3 consists of 15 residues. CDR3 residues: CASSPQGGSNEKLFF. CDR3 sequence (DNA): TGCGCCAGCAGCCCGCAGGGGGGTTCTAATGAAAAACTGTTTTTT.

V and J are TRBV11-2 and TRBJ1-1, with 7 positions matching TRBD1. Germline trimming cut 5 bases from V and 6 bases from J; bases unmatched to any gene: 3. Germline V gene lookup returns CDR1 SGHAT and CDR2 FQNNGV. The CDR3 extends over 12 amino acids. CDR3 sequence reads: CASSGQVPEAFF. The CDR3 DNA reads TGTGCCAGCAGCGGACAGGTCCCTGAAGCTTTCTTT.

This sequence joins TRBV29-1 and TRBJ2-5, with 10 bases matching TRBD1. CDR3 length equals 13 residues. Per germline, CDR1 SQVTM and CDR2 ANQGSEA. With V trimmed by 6 bases and J by 4 bases, 5 bases remained unmatched. The CDR3 sequence is CSVGTGAGETQYF. The DNA for the CDR3 is TGCAGCGTGGGGACAGGGGCAGGAGAGACCCAGTACTTC. Complete variable domain (other parts from reference TRBV29-1 and TRBJ2-5): SAVISQKPSRDICQRGTSLTIQCQVDSQVTMMFWYRQQPGQSLTLIATANQGSEATYESGFVIDKFPISRPNLTFSTLTVSNMSPEDSSIYLCSVGTGAGETQYFGPGTRLLVL.

The CDR3 loop is CASSYATGGGGYTF. CDR3 sequence (DNA): TGTGCCAGCAGTTACGCAACAGGTGGAGGTGGCTACACCTTC. The genes are TRBV6-6 and TRBJ1-2, with D perhaps matching TRBD1 (5 bases). Trimming left V 2 bases short and J 7 bases short, with 14 bases between. The germline V gene encodes CDR1 MNHNY and CDR2 SVGAGI (reference sequence). The CDR3 extends over 14 amino acids.

The table lists this clone with a count of one. This chain uses TRBV6-5 with TRBJ2-5; 7 nucleotides line up with TRBD1. CDR1 and CDR2 from the germline V gene are MNHEY and SVGAGI. The CDR3 is 12 amino acids. V lost 4 bases and J lost 6; bases outside the gene matches: 2. In nucleotides, the CDR3 is TGTGCCAGCAGTTGGGACAGAAAGACCCAGTACTTC. It specifies CASSWDRKTQYF.

The chain carries TRBV11-2 and TRBJ2-1; 7 nucleotides match TRBD1. CDR1 is SGHAT and CDR2 is FQNNGV in the germline V gene. CDR3 length: 14 residues. The V segment lost 6 bases and the J segment 8 bases; nucleotides outside the gene matches: 10. CDR3 nucleotide sequence: TGTGCCAGCAGATCGGGACAGCCGGGCGATGAGCAGTTCTTC. Translation gives CASRSGQPGDEQFF.

The chain links TRBV6-5 to TRBJ1-2; no definite D call. This CDR3 has 15 residues. Per germline, CDR1 MNHEY and CDR2 SVGAGI. The V and J ends lost 4 bases and 4 bases respectively, with 16 bases between them. CDR3 sequence: CASSSEGRLGYGYTF. CDR3 in DNA: TGTGCCAGCAGTTCAGAAGGGAGGTTGGGCTATGGCTACACCTTC.

This chain links TRBV5-6 with TRBJ1-5; no clear D gene. CDR3 length: 15 residues. CDR1 is SGHDT, CDR2 YYEEEE, per germline. Trimming left V 1 base short and J 0 bases short, with 8 bases between. The CDR3 sequence is CASSLQIYSNQPQHF. CDR3 coding DNA: TGTGCCAGCAGCTTGCAGATTTATAGCAATCAGCCCCAGCATTTT.

The V call is TRBV5-6, the J call TRBJ2-7, with D tentatively TRBD2 (6 bases). The CDR3 spans 15 residues. Looked up from germline, CDR1 is SGHDT and CDR2 is YYEEEE. Trimming took off 2 bases at V and 2 bases at J, with 14 bases between the two ends. The CDR3 DNA reads as TGTGCCAGCAGCTTCCGGGGGTCGGGGCCCTACGAGCAGTACTTC. The encoded protein is CASSFRGSGPYEQYF.

The sample holds a few counts of this clone. This chain links TRBV30 with TRBJ2-7; D ambiguous. V lost 4 bases to trimming and J lost 5 bases, with 15 bases between them. Germline CDR1 and CDR2: GTSNPN and SVGIG (reference sequence). The length of the CDR3 is 13 residues. The CDR3 loop reads CAWNPSPADEQYF. The CDR3 DNA follows: TGTGCCTGGAACCCGAGCCCGGCGGACGAGCAGTACTTC.

This chain's CDR3 is CASGVAGVDGAYF. The CDR3 nucleotides read TGCGCCAGCGGTGTAGCGGGGGTTGACGGGGCGTATTTT. This rearrangement joins TRBV5-1 to TRBJ2-3, with 9 nucleotides matching TRBD2. The V segment lost 7 bases and the J segment 14 bases; nucleotides outside the gene matches: 14. The germline CDR1 and CDR2 sequences are SGHRS and YFSETQ. The CDR3 runs 13 residues.